The next 28 T cell receptor beta chains were all read from a single sample in a study of CD8+ T cells in alopecia areata. Reverse transcription of extracted RNA yielded cDNA, which provided the sequencing template. Sequencing was performed with immunoSEQ multiplex PCR; in TCRdb, only in-frame clones are kept and a portion is missing. The sample lists 200,000 or so clones; 58% were seen once. Treatment in this sample: oral pan-JAK inhibitor, 5-10 mg twice daily. The input for sequencing was CD4+ T cells sorted from blood, taken at week 24, from a patient treated with tofacitinib. Source of these receptors: a human donor with alopecia areata.

The V call is TRBV29-1, the J call TRBJ2-7; tentatively, D is TRBD1 (5 bases). CDR1 is SQVTM, CDR2 ANQGSEA, per germline. Trimming left V 4 bases short and J 5 bases short, with 18 bases between. CDR3 length equals 14 residues. Here the CDR3 reads CSVVVDTDDDEQYF. CDR3 sequence (DNA): TGCAGCGTTGTAGTGGACACGGACGACGACGAGCAGTACTTC.

J is TRBJ1-5 and V is TRBV19; TRBD1 aligns across 7 bases. Looked up from germline, CDR1 is LNHDA and CDR2 is SQIVND (reference sequence). The CDR3 runs 16 residues. The junction had 9 bases not matched to a gene; V was cut back by 3 bases and J by 4 bases. In DNA, the CDR3 is TGTGCCAGTAGTATCGGGGGAGGGGGCCGGAATCAGCCCCAGCATTTT. Translating it yields CASSIGGGGRNQPQHF.

This clone was counted a few times. The rearrangement uses TRBV7-9 and TRBJ2-6; D gene unclear. Germline CDR1 and CDR2: SEHNR and FQNEAQ (reference sequence). CDR3 length equals 14 residues. V was clipped by 7 bases and J by 2 bases, with 9 bases between them. The CDR3 coding sequence is TGTGCCAGCACTGACCGCACTGGGGCCAACGTCCTGACTTTC. Protein: CASTDRTGANVLTF.

Ten or more counts support this clone. V gene TRBV7-2 combines with J gene TRBJ2-7; D may be TRBD1 (6 bases). V was pared by 5 bases and J by 6 bases, with 11 bases between. The CDR3 loop spans 12 amino acids. Germline V gene lookup returns CDR1 SGHTA and CDR2 FQGNSA. As DNA, the CDR3 is TGTGCCAGCAGCCATCCCAGGGGCGAGCAGTACTTC. It specifies CASSHPRGEQYF.

This clone showed up just once. V gene TRBV29-1 combines with J gene TRBJ2-1; D call uncertain. The CDR3 sequence is 13 residues long. Germline lookup yields CDR1 SQVTM and CDR2 ANQGSEA. V was trimmed by 6 bases and J by 9 bases, leaving 18 bases between them. Here the CDR3 DNA reads TGCAGCGTCCGTTTTGCCCCGGGCAGTGAGCAGTTCTTC. Protein product: CSVRFAPGSEQFF.

The V gene is TRBV29-1, the J gene TRBJ2-1, with TRBD2 identical over 7 bases. V gave up 7 bases and J gave up 0 bases; unmatched junction bases: 9. The CDR3 is 15 residues long. Germline loops: CDR1 SQVTM, CDR2 ANQGSEA. CDR3 DNA: TGCAGCGCCCAACGGGGGGTTCGCTCCTACAATGAGCAGTTCTTC. This translates into CSAQRGVRSYNEQFF.

The J gene is TRBJ2-7, the V gene TRBV6-5, with D possibly matching TRBD1 (5 bases). Trimming left V 2 bases short and J 3 bases short, with 11 bases between. This CDR3 is built from 14 residues. The germline V gene encodes CDR1 MNHEY and CDR2 SVGAGI. CDR3: CASSYGQGRYEQYF. CDR3 coding DNA: TGTGCCAGCAGTTACGGTCAGGGTCGCTACGAGCAGTACTTC.

The V and J genes are TRBV29-1 and TRBJ2-2; possibly TRBD1 for D (5 bases). V was shortened by 5 bases and J by 4 bases, with 11 bases between the two germline ends. Germline CDR1 and CDR2: SQVTM and ANQGSEA. This CDR3 comprises 13 residues. In DNA form, the CDR3 reads TGCAGCGTTCCCGGACACAGCACCGGGGAGCTGTTTTTT. It specifies CSVPGHSTGELFF.

V usage is TRBV5-1 and J usage is TRBJ2-7; 7 bases fit TRBD1. The CDR3 extends over 15 amino acids. Looked up from germline, CDR1 is SGHRS and CDR2 is YFSETQ. Germline trimming cut 1 base from V and 7 bases from J; bases unmatched to any gene: 11. This CDR3 reads CASSLSSGGLREQYF. The DNA for the CDR3 is TGCGCCAGCAGCTTGTCTTCAGGGGGTCTTCGGGAGCAGTACTTC.

The chain has TRBV7-3 and TRBJ2-2; D call uncertain. The CDR3 loop spans 14 amino acids. The germline CDR1 and CDR2 sequences are SGHTA and FQGTGA. Trimming removed 4 bases from V and 2 bases from J, with 8 bases in between. In nucleotides, the CDR3 is TGTGCCAGCAGCTCGGATGCAAACACCGGGGAGCTGTTTTTT. This codes for CASSSDANTGELFF.

The V call is TRBV6-1, the J call TRBJ1-2; possibly TRBD1 for D (5 bases). CDR1 and CDR2 (germline): MNHNS, SASEGT. The CDR3 contains 13 residues. Trimming removed 1 base at V and 4 bases at J, with 7 bases between. DNA of the CDR3: TGTGCCAGCAGTGAAGGGCAGGGCTATGGCTACACCTTC. Protein product: CASSEGQGYGYTF.

This chain links TRBV6-5 with TRBJ2-1; 13 nucleotides match TRBD2. Per germline, CDR1 MNHEY and CDR2 SVGAGI. After removal of 5 bases from V and 4 bases from J, the junction contained 2 bases not matched to a gene. The CDR3 contains 15 residues. The CDR3 reads CASSQLAGGYNEQFF. The CDR3 region has the DNA TGTGCCAGCAGTCAACTAGCGGGGGGGTACAATGAGCAGTTCTTC.

This CDR3 is CAISELRDWDGYTF. The DNA for the CDR3 is TGTGCCATCAGTGAGTTGAGGGACTGGGATGGCTACACCTTC. V gene TRBV10-3 combines with J gene TRBJ1-2; a weak D match, TRBD1 (5 bases). The CDR3 totals 14 residues. V was shortened by 1 base and J by 6 bases, with 12 bases between the two germline ends. Per the germline V gene, CDR1 is ENHRY and CDR2 is SYGVKD.

The rearrangement uses TRBV20-1 and TRBJ2-5; tentatively, D is TRBD1 (6 bases). Germline lookup yields CDR1 DFQATT and CDR2 SNEGSKA (reference sequence). Trimming pared 6 bases from V and 3 bases from J, leaving 8 bases between. This CDR3 has 11 amino acids. The CDR3, as DNA: TGCAGTGCCCACAGGGAAGAGACCCAGTACTTC. This codes for CSAHREETQYF.

V usage is TRBV5-1 and J usage is TRBJ1-5; D ambiguous. V gave up 0 bases and J gave up 6 bases, with 10 bases separating them. Looked up from germline, CDR1 is SGHRS and CDR2 is YFSETQ. CDR3 length equals 14 residues. DNA of the CDR3: TGCGCCAGCAGCTTGGAGAGCTTCGGTCAGCCCCAGCATTTT. Its translation: CASSLESFGQPQHF.

The CDR3 DNA is TGTGCCAGCAGAGTAAGGGCTGACAGGGGCACTGAAGCTTTCTTT. Translating gives CASRVRADRGTEAFF. The V gene is TRBV27, the J gene TRBJ1-1; TRBD1 aligns across 8 bases. From germline, CDR1 is MNHEY and CDR2 SMNVEV (reference sequence). The CDR3 extends over 15 amino acids. Trimming at V came to 6 bases and at J to 4 bases, leaving 10 bases not matched to a gene.

The rearrangement joins TRBV29-1 to TRBJ1-1, with a weak D call TRBD1 (5 bases). The germline V gene encodes CDR1 SQVTM and CDR2 ANQGSEA. The CDR3 runs to 12 residues. V shed 6 bases and J shed 2 bases, with 10 bases lying between them. CDR3 loop: CSVGAVNTEAFF. The CDR3 coding sequence is TGCAGCGTAGGGGCGGTAAACACTGAAGCTTTCTTT.

The chain joins TRBV6-5 to TRBJ2-3, with TRBD2 identical over 10 bases. Germline V gene sequence: CDR1 MNHEY, CDR2 SVGAGI. Trimming cost V 0 bases and J 13 bases; bases outside gene matches: 7. CDR3 length equals 14 residues. CDR3 sequence reads: CASSYSGLAGVKYF. In DNA, the CDR3 is TGTGCCAGCAGTTACTCCGGGCTAGCGGGAGTGAAGTATTTT.

The genes are TRBV30 and TRBJ2-7; 12 nucleotides match TRBD1. Germline V lookup: CDR1 GTSNPN, CDR2 SVGIG (reference sequence). This CDR3 contains 15 residues. With V trimmed by 3 bases and J by 7 bases, 10 bases remained unmatched. The CDR3 coding sequence is TGTGCCTGGAGGGCGCCGGGACAGGGGGCGTGGGAGCAGTACTTC. It codes for CAWRAPGQGAWEQYF.

The chain couples TRBV7-2 to TRBJ2-5, with D maybe TRBD1 (6 bases). Trimming pared 5 bases from V and 5 bases from J, leaving 15 bases between. The CDR3 contains 14 residues. Germline loops: CDR1 SGHTA, CDR2 FQGNSA. CDR3 bases: TGTGCCAGCAGCAAAATTTGGGGGCCGGAGACCCAGTACTTC. It specifies CASSKIWGPETQYF.

With respect to this clone: Other DNA sequences in the sample encode the same CDR3. The chain is built from TRBV9 and TRBJ2-7; 8 nucleotides line up with TRBD2. This CDR3 is built from 14 residues. V was clipped by 1 base and J by 0 bases; unmatched bases: 0. Per germline, CDR1 SGDLS and CDR2 YYNGEE. This CDR3 is CASSVLAGSYEQYF. The DNA of the CDR3 is TGTGCCAGCAGCGTACTAGCGGGCTCCTACGAGCAGTACTTC.

V gene TRBV2 combines with J gene TRBJ1-2; D call uncertain. The CDR3 spans 12 residues. V was cut by 2 bases and J by 6 bases, with 7 bases left in between. Germline V gives CDR1 SNHLY, CDR2 FYNNEI. The CDR3, as DNA: TGTGCCAGCAGTGAATCCGAGGATGGCTACACCTTC. It yields the protein CASSESEDGYTF. The full variable domain, in which reference TRBV2 and TRBJ1-2 provide the parts outside the CDR3, is EPEVTQTPSHQVTQMGQEVILRCVPISNHLYFYWYRQILGQKVEFLVSFYNNEISEKSEIFDDQFSVERPDGSNFTLKIRSTKLEDSAMYFCASSESEDGYTFGSGTRLTVV.

This chain joins TRBV10-3 and TRBJ1-2; the match to TRBD1 covers 7 bases. Germline assignment: CDR1 ENHRY and CDR2 SYGVKD. This CDR3 comprises 12 residues. The V and J ends lost 7 bases and 7 bases, in that order; junction bases with no gene match: 6. The CDR3 reads CAITNRGGGYTF. CDR3 bases: TGTGCCATCACCAACAGGGGAGGTGGCTACACCTTC.

The rearrangement joins TRBV6-5 to TRBJ2-7; TRBD1 matches 7 bases. Trimming at V came to 5 bases and at J to 5 bases, leaving 9 bases not matched to a gene. Germline V gives CDR1 MNHEY, CDR2 SVGAGI. The CDR3 spans 14 residues. The CDR3 sequence: CASSDKQGTDEQYF. The DNA of the CDR3 is TGTGCCAGCAGTGACAAACAGGGGACAGACGAGCAGTACTTC.

The chain is built from TRBV9 and TRBJ2-1, with D hard to call. CDR3 length: 17 amino acids. From germline, CDR1 is SGDLS and CDR2 YYNGEE. Between the trimmed V and J ends, which lost 0 bases and 0 bases, there was a span of 13 bases. The CDR3 region has the DNA TGTGCCAGCAGCGTAGCGGGTAACCCGAACTCCTACAATGAGCAGTTCTTC. It yields the protein CASSVAGNPNSYNEQFF.

DNA for the CDR3: TGTGCCAGCAGCTTGGCCGGGGAAGCGGGGGCCTACAATGAGCAGTTCTTC. Translating it yields CASSLAGEAGAYNEQFF. The chain employs TRBV5-4 and TRBJ2-1; 8 positions agree with TRBD2. Germline CDR1 and CDR2: SGHNT and YYREEE (reference sequence). V lost 0 bases, J lost 2 bases, and 7 bases stayed unmatched. The CDR3 loop spans 17 amino acids.

This rearrangement joins TRBV29-1 to TRBJ1-2; 9 nucleotides match TRBD1. CDR3 length: 14 amino acids. Germline V gives CDR1 SQVTM, CDR2 ANQGSEA. V was pared by 6 bases and J by 8 bases, with 13 bases of the junction left unmatched. The CDR3 here is CSVLPWTGDRGYTF. The CDR3 bases are TGCAGCGTCCTTCCTTGGACAGGGGATAGGGGCTACACCTTC.

The rearrangement joins TRBV6-5 to TRBJ1-3, with D perhaps matching TRBD1 (5 bases). The CDR3 is 15 amino acids. Germline CDR1 is MNHEY and CDR2 is SVGAGI. V was shortened by 0 bases and J by 4 bases, with 10 bases between the two germline ends. This CDR3 reads CASSYSRGVGNTIYF. The CDR3 DNA sequence: TGTGCCAGCAGTTACTCGAGAGGGGTCGGAAACACCATATATTTT.